These 21 T cell receptor beta chains were all obtained from the same sample, sequenced in a study of identifying expanded T cells in peripheral blood. Data came from immunoSEQ multiplex PCR; TCRdb stores just in-frame clones and leaves some out. This sample has approximately 130,000 clones, with 86% found just once. Input material: blood. The source is a person aged 18 to 70 in good health.

As for this clone: At the DNA level, this CDR3 is encoded by other sequences in the same sample as well. This chain connects TRBV2 to TRBJ1-2; D call uncertain. The germline gives CDR1 SNHLY, CDR2 FYNNEI. The CDR3 extends over 13 amino acids. V was pared by 4 bases and J by 5 bases, with 11 bases between. CDR3 nucleotide sequence: TGTGCCAGCAGTGCAGAAGGGAGTTATGGCTACACCTTC. Encoded protein: CASSAEGSYGYTF.

V gene TRBV4-2 combines with J gene TRBJ2-4, with 7 positions matching TRBD1. The CDR3 sequence is 15 residues long. Unmatched junction bases numbered 2, after V lost 1 base and J lost 2 bases. Germline V gene sequence: CDR1 LGHNA, CDR2 YNFKEQ. The CDR3 DNA reads TGTGCCAGCAGCCAAGGCAGGGGGACCAAAAACATTCAGTACTTC. Translating it yields CASSQGRGTKNIQYF.

In its sample, this clone was seen once. The rearrangement links TRBV29-1 to TRBJ1-3; D remains unclear. Germline CDR1 reads SQVTM; CDR2 reads ANQGSEA. The V end was cut by 4 bases, the J end by 0 bases, with 19 bases between. The CDR3 has 17 amino acids. The CDR3 sequence: CSVAPYPGSRSGNTIYF. CDR3 bases: TGCAGCGTTGCCCCGTACCCGGGCTCCCGCTCTGGAAACACCATATATTTT.

V and J are TRBV30 and TRBJ1-1; TRBD1 agrees at 9 bases. This CDR3 has 16 residues. CDR1 GTSNPN and CDR2 SVGIG come from the germline V gene (reference sequence). Trimming removed 3 bases from V and 5 bases from J; junction bases left unmatched: 13. The CDR3 DNA is TGTGCCTGGAGAGGACAGGGGAGTGATAAAGGGACTGAAGCTTTCTTT. It yields the protein CAWRGQGSDKGTEAFF.

This clone was detected once. CDR3 sequence reads: CASSDTSYNEQFF. CDR3 coding DNA: TGTGCCAGCAGTGACACTAGTTACAATGAGCAGTTCTTC. The V call is TRBV25-1, the J call TRBJ2-1, with D possibly TRBD2 on 5 matching bases. The CDR3 length is 13 residues. The V end was cut by 3 bases, the J end by 4 bases, with 7 bases between. Germline CDR1 and CDR2: MGHDK and SYGVNS.

The chain is built from TRBV18 and TRBJ2-4, with 9 bases fitting TRBD1. CDR1 is KGHSH and CDR2 is LQKENI in the germline V gene. The V gene end was trimmed by 3 bases and the J gene end by 9 bases; junction bases not matched to a gene: 6. The CDR3 spans 14 residues. CDR3 residues: CASSPGTGSAIQYF. CDR3 bases: TGTGCCAGCTCACCTGGGACAGGGTCAGCCATTCAGTACTTC.

The gene calls are TRBV19 and TRBJ2-1; tentative D call: TRBD2 (5 bases). The CDR3 loop spans 13 amino acids. CDR1 is LNHDA, CDR2 SQIVND, per germline (reference sequence). V shed 7 bases and J shed 2 bases, with 9 bases lying between them. CDR3 coding DNA: TGTGCCAGTATAGAGGGAACCTACAATGAGCAGTTCTTC. Its translation is CASIEGTYNEQFF.

The chain is built from TRBV11-2 and TRBJ2-2, with 12 bases fitting TRBD2. The V segment lost 7 bases and the J segment 7 bases; nucleotides outside the gene matches: 10. Looked up from germline, CDR1 is SGHAT and CDR2 is FQNNGV. The CDR3 sequence is 16 residues long. The DNA of the CDR3 is TGTGCCAGCACCGAAGGACTAGCGGGGTTGGGCGGGGAGCTGTTTTTT. Translated: CASTEGLAGLGGELFF.

The chain employs TRBV25-1 and TRBJ2-2; maybe TRBD1 (5 bases). Germline lookup yields CDR1 MGHDK and CDR2 SYGVNS. The CDR3 totals 13 residues. Trimming stripped 8 bases from V and 0 bases from J, with 7 bases between. CDR3: CASADTNTGELFF. The CDR3, as DNA: TGTGCCAGCGCGGACACGAACACCGGGGAGCTGTTTTTT.

The chain is built from TRBV29-1 and TRBJ2-1, with 8 bases that match TRBD1. Germline V lookup: CDR1 SQVTM, CDR2 ANQGSEA. V was pared by 7 bases and J by 4 bases, with 9 bases of the junction left unmatched. The length of the CDR3 is 14 residues. CDR3 loop: CSGHRGTLYNEQFF. The CDR3 coding sequence is TGCAGCGGACACAGGGGGACCCTTTACAATGAGCAGTTCTTC.

This sequence joins TRBV7-9 and TRBJ2-1; TRBD2 is a possible D gene (5 bases). Trimming took off 5 bases at V and 3 bases at J, with 14 bases between the two ends. This CDR3 comprises 15 residues. The germline gives CDR1 SEHNR, CDR2 FQNEAQ (reference sequence). DNA for the CDR3: TGTGCCAGCAGCCCGGGATCGACCGTCTACAATGAGCAGTTCTTC. Translated, it gives CASSPGSTVYNEQFF.

The V and J genes are TRBV2 and TRBJ2-7, with 11 bases identical to TRBD1. Germline CDR1 SNHLY, CDR2 FYNNEI. Trimming cost V 6 bases and J 2 bases; bases outside gene matches: 6. The CDR3 sequence is 15 residues long. As DNA, the CDR3 is TGTGCCAGCAGGGACGGACAGGGGGCCCCCTACGAGCAGTACTTC. This translates into CASRDGQGAPYEQYF.

The chain recombines TRBV9 with TRBJ1-6, with D unclear. V was cut by 0 bases and J by 1 base, with 5 bases left in between. CDR3 length: 15 residues. Germline V gene sequence: CDR1 SGDLS, CDR2 YYNGEE. The DNA of the CDR3 is TGTGCCAGCAGCGTAGGTCAGTCCTATAATTCACCCCTCCACTTT. It is translated as CASSVGQSYNSPLHF. Full variable domain (remainder filled in from reference TRBV9 and TRBJ1-6): DSGVTQTPKHLITATGQRVTLRCSPRSGDLSVYWYQQSLDQGLQFLIQYYNGEERAKGNILERFSAQQFPDLHSELNLSSLELGDSALYFCASSVGQSYNSPLHFGNGTRLTVT.

This clone was detected only once. The gene calls are TRBV5-1 and TRBJ2-7, with no clear D. Germline V gene lookup returns CDR1 SGHRS and CDR2 YFSETQ. The CDR3 loop spans 15 amino acids. Deletions cut 4 bases from V and 6 bases from J, with 20 bases between. This CDR3 is CASSPRMNSATEQYF. As DNA, the CDR3 is TGCGCCAGCAGCCCCAGGATGAATTCGGCAACCGAGCAGTACTTC.

In DNA form, the CDR3 reads TGCGCCAGCAGCCAGGCGTGGGCCCGCGGGGGGATTCAGTACTTC. Translation: CASSQAWARGGIQYF. This rearrangement joins TRBV4-1 to TRBJ2-4; TRBD2 aligns across 8 bases. This CDR3 comprises 15 residues. Germline-derived CDR1 and CDR2 are MGHRA and YSYEKL. V dropped 3 bases and J dropped 10; count of bases not matched to a gene: 11.

The chain joins TRBV6-5 to TRBJ2-1; 9 bases are shared with TRBD2. Per germline, CDR1 MNHEY and CDR2 SVGAGI. Trimming at V came to 5 bases and at J to 1 base, leaving 3 bases not matched to a gene. The CDR3 sequence is 15 residues long. Here the CDR3 reads CASSAAGGSYNEQFF. The CDR3 coding sequence is TGTGCCAGCAGTGCGGCGGGGGGGTCCTACAATGAGCAGTTCTTC.

V is TRBV2 and J is TRBJ2-1; TRBD2 matches 7 bases. Trimming took 3 bases from V and 8 from J; bases not matched to a gene: 19. The CDR3 extends over 18 amino acids. Germline CDR1 reads SNHLY; CDR2 reads FYNNEI. The CDR3 DNA is TGTGCCAGCAGTGAGAGTAATAGCGGGTCTAGGGAAGACCATGAGCAGTTCTTC. Protein sequence: CASSESNSGSREDHEQFF. Full variable domain (remainder filled in from reference TRBV2 and TRBJ2-1): EPEVTQTPSHQVTQMGQEVILRCVPISNHLYFYWYRQILGQKVEFLVSFYNNEISEKSEIFDDQFSVERPDGSNFTLKIRSTKLEDSAMYFCASSESNSGSREDHEQFFGPGTRLTVL.

The chain carries TRBV28 and TRBJ2-1; 7 positions agree with TRBD1. The V gene end was trimmed by 5 bases and the J gene end by 10 bases; junction bases not matched to a gene: 5. The germline CDR1 and CDR2 sequences are MDHEN and SYDVKM. CDR3 size: 12 residues. Written as DNA, the CDR3 is TGTGCCAGCAGTCTGACAGGGTTAGAGCAGTTCTTC. This gives the protein CASSLTGLEQFF.

The chain is built from TRBV19 and TRBJ2-1, with 11 bases identical to TRBD2. Germline CDR1 reads LNHDA; CDR2 reads SQIVND (reference sequence). This CDR3 region has 15 residues. The J segment lost 5 bases and the V segment lost 7 bases, leaving 7 bases of the junction unmatched. CDR3 nucleotides: TGTGCCAGTAACCGACTAGCGGGGTCTAACAATGAGCAGTTCTTC. It is translated as CASNRLAGSNNEQFF.

The J gene is TRBJ1-2, the V gene TRBV7-3; no clear D. The CDR3 has 16 amino acids. V shed 2 bases and J shed 8 bases, with 21 bases lying between them. Germline CDR1 is SGHTA and CDR2 is FQGTGA. The CDR3 DNA is TGTGCCAGCAGCTTAGAACCTGGGAGCGGACCTAGGGGCTACACCTTC. This gives the protein CASSLEPGSGPRGYTF.

The rearrangement joins TRBV5-6 to TRBJ1-5, with a tentative D call TRBD1 (5 bases). CDR3 length equals 13 residues. Germline CDR1 is SGHDT and CDR2 is YYEEEE. Trimming removed 5 bases at V and 8 bases at J, with 14 bases between. This CDR3 is CASSPRLGEPQHF. CDR3 DNA: TGTGCCAGCAGTCCCAGGCTAGGGGAGCCCCAGCATTTT.